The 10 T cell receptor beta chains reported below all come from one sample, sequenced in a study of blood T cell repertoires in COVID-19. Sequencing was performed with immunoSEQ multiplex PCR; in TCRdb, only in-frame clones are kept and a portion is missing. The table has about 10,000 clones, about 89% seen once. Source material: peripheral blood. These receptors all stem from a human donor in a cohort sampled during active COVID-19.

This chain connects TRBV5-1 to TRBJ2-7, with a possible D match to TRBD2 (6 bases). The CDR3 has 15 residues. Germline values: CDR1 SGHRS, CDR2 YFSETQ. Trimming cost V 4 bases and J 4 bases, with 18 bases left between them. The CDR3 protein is CASSPGGGALYEQYF. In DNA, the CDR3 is TGCGCCAGCAGCCCTGGTGGAGGGGCCCTATACGAGCAGTACTTC.

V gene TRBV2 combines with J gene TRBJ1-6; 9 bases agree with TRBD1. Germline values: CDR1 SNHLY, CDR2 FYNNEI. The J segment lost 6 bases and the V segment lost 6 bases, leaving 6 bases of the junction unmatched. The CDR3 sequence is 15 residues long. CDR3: CASSTTGGFNSPLHF. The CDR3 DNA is TGTGCCAGCAGCACTACAGGGGGCTTTAATTCACCCCTCCACTTT. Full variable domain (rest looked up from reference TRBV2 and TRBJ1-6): EPEVTQTPSHQVTQMGQEVILRCVPISNHLYFYWYRQILGQKVEFLVSFYNNEISEKSEIFDDQFSVERPDGSNFTLKIRSTKLEDSAMYFCASSTTGGFNSPLHFGNGTRLTVT.

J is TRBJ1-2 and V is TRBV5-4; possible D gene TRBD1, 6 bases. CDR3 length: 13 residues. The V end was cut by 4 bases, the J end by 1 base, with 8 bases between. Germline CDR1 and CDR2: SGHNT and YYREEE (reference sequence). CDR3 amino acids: CASSADSNYGYTF. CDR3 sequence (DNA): TGTGCCAGCAGCGCGGACAGTAACTATGGCTACACCTTC.

The CDR3 here is CAISDRGGQPQHF. CDR3 bases: TGTGCCATCAGTGACAGGGGTGGTCAGCCCCAGCATTTT. The chain recombines TRBV10-3 with TRBJ1-5; possibly TRBD1 for D (6 bases). V lost 3 bases and J 6 bases, leaving 9 bases between the germline ends. CDR1 and CDR2 (germline): ENHRY, SYGVKD. This CDR3 comprises 13 residues.

The CDR3 DNA follows: TGTGCCAGCAGCTCGGGGGGGAGCTCCTACGAGCAGTACTTC. It translates to CASSSGGSSYEQYF. The V gene is TRBV5-4, the J gene TRBJ2-7; 8 nucleotides agree with TRBD2. Germline CDR1 SGHNT, CDR2 YYREEE (reference sequence). V was clipped by 3 bases and J by 0 bases; unmatched bases: 2. This CDR3 has 14 amino acids.

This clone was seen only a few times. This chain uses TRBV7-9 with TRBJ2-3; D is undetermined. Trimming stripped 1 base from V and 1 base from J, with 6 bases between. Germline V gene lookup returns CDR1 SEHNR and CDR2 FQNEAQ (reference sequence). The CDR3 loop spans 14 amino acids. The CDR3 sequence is CASSLGAGTDTQYF. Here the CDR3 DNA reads TGTGCCAGCAGCTTAGGGGCTGGCACAGATACGCAGTATTTT. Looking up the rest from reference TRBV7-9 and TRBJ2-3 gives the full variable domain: DTGVSQNPRHKITKRGQNVTFRCDPISEHNRLYWYRQTLGQGPEFLTYFQNEAQLEKSRLLSDRFSAERPKGSFSTLEIQRTEQGDSAMYLCASSLGAGTDTQYFGPGTRLTVL.

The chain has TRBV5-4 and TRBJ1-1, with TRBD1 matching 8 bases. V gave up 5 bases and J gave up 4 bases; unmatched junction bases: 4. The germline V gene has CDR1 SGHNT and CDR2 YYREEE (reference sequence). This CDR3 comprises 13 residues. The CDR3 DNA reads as TGTGCCAGCAGTTTTGACAGGGGCACTGAAGCTTTCTTT. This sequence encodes CASSFDRGTEAFF. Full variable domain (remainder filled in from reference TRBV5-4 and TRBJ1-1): ETGVTQSPTHLIKTRGQQVTLRCSSQSGHNTVSWYQQALGQGPQFIFQYYREEENGRGNFPPRFSGLQFPNYSSELNVNALELDDSALYLCASSFDRGTEAFFGQGTRLTVV.

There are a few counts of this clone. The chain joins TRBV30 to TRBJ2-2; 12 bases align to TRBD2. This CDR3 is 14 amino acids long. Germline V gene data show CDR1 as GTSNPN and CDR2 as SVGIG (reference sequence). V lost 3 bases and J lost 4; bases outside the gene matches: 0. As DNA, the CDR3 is TGTGCCTGGAGGGGACTAGCGGGCACCGGGGAGCTGTTTTTT. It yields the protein CAWRGLAGTGELFF.

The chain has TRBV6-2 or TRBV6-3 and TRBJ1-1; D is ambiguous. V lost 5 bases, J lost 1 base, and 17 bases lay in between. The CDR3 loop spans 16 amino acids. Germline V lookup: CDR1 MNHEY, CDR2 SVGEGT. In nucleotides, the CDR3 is TGTGCCAGCAGTCCCTACTTCCCCCTGCGGAACACTGAAGCTTTCTTT. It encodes CASSPYFPLRNTEAFF.

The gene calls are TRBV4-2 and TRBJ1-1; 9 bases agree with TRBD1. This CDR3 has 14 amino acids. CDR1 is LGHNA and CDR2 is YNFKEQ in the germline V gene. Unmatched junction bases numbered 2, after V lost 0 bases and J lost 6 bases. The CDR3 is CASSQETGGAEAFF. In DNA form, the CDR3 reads TGTGCCAGCAGCCAAGAGACAGGGGGGGCTGAAGCTTTCTTT.